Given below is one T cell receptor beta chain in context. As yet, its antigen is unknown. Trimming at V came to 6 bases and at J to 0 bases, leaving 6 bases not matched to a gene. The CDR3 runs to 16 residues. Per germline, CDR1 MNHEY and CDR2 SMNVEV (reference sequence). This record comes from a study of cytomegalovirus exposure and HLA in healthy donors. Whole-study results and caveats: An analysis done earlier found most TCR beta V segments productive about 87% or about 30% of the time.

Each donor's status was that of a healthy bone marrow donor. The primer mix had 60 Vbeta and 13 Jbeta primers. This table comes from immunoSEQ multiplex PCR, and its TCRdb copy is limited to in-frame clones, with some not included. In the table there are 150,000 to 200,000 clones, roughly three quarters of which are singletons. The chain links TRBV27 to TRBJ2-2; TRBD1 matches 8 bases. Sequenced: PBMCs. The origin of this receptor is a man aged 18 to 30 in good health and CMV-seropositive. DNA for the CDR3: TGTGCCAGCAGATGGACAGGGACATCGAACACCGGGGAGCTGTTTTTT. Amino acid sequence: CASRWTGTSNTGELFF.